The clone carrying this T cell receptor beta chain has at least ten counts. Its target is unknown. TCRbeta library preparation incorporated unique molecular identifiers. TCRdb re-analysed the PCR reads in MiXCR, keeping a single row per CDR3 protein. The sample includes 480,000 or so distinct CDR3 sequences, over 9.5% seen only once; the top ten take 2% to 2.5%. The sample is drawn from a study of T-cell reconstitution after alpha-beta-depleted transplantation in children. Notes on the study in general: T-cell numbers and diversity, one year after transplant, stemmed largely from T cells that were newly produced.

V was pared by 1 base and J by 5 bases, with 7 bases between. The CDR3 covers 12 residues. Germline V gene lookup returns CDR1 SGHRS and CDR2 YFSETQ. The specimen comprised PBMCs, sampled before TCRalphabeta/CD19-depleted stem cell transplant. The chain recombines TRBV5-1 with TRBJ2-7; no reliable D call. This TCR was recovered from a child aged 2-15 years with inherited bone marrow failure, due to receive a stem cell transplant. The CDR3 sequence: CASSLSWDEQYF. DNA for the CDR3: TGCGCCAGCAGCTTGTCGTGGGACGAGCAGTACTTC.